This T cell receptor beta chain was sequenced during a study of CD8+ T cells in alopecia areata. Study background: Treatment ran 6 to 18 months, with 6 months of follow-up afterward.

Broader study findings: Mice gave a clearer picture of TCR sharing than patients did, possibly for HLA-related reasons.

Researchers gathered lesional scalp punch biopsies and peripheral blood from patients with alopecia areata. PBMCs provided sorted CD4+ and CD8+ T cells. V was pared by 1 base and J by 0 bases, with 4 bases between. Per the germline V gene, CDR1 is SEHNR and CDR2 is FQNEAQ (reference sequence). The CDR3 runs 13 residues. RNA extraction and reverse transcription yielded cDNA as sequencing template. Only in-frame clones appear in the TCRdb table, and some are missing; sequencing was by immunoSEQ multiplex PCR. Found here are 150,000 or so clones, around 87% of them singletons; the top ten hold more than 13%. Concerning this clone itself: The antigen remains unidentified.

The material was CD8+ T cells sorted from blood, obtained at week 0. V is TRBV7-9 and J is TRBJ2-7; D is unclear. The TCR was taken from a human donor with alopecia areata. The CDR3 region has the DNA TGTGCCAGCAGCTTAGGAAACTCCTACGAGCAGTACTTC. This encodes CASSLGNSYEQYF.